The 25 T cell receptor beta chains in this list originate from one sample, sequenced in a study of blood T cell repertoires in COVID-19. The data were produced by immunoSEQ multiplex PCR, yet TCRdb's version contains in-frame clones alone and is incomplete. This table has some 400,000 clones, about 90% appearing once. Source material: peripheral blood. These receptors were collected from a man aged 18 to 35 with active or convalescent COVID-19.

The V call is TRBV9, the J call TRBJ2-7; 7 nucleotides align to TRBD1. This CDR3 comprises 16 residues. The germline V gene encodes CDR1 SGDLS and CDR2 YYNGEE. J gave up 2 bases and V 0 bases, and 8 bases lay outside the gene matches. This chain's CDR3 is CASSVASRTGPYEQYF. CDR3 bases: TGTGCCAGCAGCGTAGCTAGCCGGACAGGTCCCTACGAGCAGTACTTC. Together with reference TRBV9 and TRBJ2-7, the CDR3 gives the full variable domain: DSGVTQTPKHLITATGQRVTLRCSPRSGDLSVYWYQQSLDQGLQFLIQYYNGEERAKGNILERFSAQQFPDLHSELNLSSLELGDSALYFCASSVASRTGPYEQYFGPGTRLTVT.

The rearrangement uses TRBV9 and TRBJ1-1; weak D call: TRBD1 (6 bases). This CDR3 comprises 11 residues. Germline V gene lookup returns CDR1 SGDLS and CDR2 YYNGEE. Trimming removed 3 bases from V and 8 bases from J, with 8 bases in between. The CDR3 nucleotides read TGTGCCAGCAGCGGTGGGACAGAAGCTTTCTTT. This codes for CASSGGTEAFF. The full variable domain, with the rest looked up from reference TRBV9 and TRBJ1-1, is DSGVTQTPKHLITATGQRVTLRCSPRSGDLSVYWYQQSLDQGLQFLIQYYNGEERAKGNILERFSAQQFPDLHSELNLSSLELGDSALYFCASSGGTEAFFGQGTRLTVV.

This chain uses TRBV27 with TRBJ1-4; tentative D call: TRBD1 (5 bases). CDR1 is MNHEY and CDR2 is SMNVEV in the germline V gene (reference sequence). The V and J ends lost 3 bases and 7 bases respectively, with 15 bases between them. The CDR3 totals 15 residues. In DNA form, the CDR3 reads TGTGCCAGCAGTTTGGGGCAGGCTCTCCCTGAAAAACTGTTTTTT. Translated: CASSLGQALPEKLFF.

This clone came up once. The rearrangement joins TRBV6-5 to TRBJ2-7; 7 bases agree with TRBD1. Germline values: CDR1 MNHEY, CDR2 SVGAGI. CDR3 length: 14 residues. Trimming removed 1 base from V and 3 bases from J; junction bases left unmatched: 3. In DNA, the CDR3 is TGTGCCAGCAGTTACTTGGGACAGCACTACGAGCAGTACTTC. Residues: CASSYLGQHYEQYF.

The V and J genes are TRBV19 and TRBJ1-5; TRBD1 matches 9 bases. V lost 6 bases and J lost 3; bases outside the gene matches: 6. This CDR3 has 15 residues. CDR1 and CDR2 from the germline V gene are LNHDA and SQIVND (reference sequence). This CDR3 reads CASSWTGANNQPQHF. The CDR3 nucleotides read TGTGCCAGTAGCTGGACAGGGGCTAACAATCAGCCCCAGCATTTT.

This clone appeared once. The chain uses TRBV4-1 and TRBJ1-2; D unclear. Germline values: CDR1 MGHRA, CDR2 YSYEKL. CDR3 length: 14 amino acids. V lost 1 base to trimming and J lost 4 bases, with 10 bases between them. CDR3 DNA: TGCGCCAGCAGCCAAGCGCCAGGTGGCTATGGCTACACCTTC. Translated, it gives CASSQAPGGYGYTF.

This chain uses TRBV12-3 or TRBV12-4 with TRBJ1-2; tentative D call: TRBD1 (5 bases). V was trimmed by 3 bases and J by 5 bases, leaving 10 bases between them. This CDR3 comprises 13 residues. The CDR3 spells CASSFGAAYGYTF. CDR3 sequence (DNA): TGTGCCAGCAGTTTTGGGGCGGCTTATGGCTACACCTTC.

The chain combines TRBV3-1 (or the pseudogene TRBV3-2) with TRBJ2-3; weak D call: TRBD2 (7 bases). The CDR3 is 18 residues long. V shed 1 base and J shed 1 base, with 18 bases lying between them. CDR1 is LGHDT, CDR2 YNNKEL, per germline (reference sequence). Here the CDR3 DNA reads TGTGCCAGCAGCCAAGTTAGGGGGACTACCAAGGGCACAGATACGCAGTATTTT. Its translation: CASSQVRGTTKGTDTQYF.

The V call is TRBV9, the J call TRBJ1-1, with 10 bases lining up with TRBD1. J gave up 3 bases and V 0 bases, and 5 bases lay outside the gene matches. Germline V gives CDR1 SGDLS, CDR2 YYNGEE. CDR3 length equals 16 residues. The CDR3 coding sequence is TGTGCCAGCAGCGTAGGGACAGGGGGTTGGGACACTGAAGCTTTCTTT. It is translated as CASSVGTGGWDTEAFF.

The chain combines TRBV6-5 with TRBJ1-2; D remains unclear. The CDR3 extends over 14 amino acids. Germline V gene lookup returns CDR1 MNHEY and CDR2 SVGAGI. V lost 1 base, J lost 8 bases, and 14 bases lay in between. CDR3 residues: CASSYFAYSPGYTF. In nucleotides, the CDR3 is TGTGCCAGCAGTTACTTTGCCTATTCTCCCGGCTACACCTTC.

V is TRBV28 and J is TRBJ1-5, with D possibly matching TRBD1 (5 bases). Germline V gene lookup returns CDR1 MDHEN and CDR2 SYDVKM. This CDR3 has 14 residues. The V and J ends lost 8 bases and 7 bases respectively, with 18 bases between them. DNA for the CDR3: TGTGCCAGCTCTTTGGGACTTGCGAGACAGCCCCAGCATTTT. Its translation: CASSLGLARQPQHF. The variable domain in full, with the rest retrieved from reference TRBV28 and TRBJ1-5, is DVKVTQSSRYLVKRTGEKVFLECVQDMDHENMFWYRQDPGLGLRLIYFSYDVKMKEKGDIPEGYSVSREKKERFSLILESASTNQTSMYLCASSLGLARQPQHFGDGTRLSIL.

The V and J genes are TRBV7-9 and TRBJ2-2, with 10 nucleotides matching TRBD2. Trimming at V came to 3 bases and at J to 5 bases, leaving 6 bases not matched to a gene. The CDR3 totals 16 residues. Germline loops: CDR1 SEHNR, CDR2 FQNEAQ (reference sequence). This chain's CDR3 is CASSFSSGGATGELFF. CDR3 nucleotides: TGTGCCAGCAGCTTTTCGAGCGGGGGGGCGACCGGGGAGCTGTTTTTT.

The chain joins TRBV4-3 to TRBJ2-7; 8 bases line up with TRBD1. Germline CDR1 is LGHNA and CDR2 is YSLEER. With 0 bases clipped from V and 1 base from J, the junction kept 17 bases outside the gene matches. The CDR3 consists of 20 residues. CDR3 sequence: CASSQDPPPLTGGRSYEQYF. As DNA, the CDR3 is TGCGCCAGCAGCCAAGATCCCCCTCCCCTCACAGGGGGACGTTCCTACGAGCAGTACTTC.

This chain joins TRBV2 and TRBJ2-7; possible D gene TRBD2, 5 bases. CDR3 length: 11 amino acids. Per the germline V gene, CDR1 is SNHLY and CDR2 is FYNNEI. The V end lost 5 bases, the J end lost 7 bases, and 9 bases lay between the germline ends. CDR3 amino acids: CASSTQREQYF. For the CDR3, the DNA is TGTGCCAGCAGTACGCAGCGGGAGCAGTACTTC.

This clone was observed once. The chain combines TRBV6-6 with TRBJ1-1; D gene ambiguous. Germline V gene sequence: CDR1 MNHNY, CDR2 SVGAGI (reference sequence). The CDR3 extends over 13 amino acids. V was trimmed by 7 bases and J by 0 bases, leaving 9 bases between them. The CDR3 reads CASKIRVNTEAFF. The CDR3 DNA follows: TGTGCCAGCAAAATTCGGGTGAACACTGAAGCTTTCTTT.

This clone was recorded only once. The CDR3 is CASTYLGGQGTDTQYF. In DNA form, the CDR3 reads TGTGCCAGCACCTATTTGGGGGGACAGGGCACAGATACGCAGTATTTT. V is TRBV27 and J is TRBJ2-3, with 8 bases lining up with TRBD1. V dropped 7 bases and J dropped 1; count of bases not matched to a gene: 10. The CDR3 runs 16 residues. Germline V gene lookup returns CDR1 MNHEY and CDR2 SMNVEV (reference sequence).

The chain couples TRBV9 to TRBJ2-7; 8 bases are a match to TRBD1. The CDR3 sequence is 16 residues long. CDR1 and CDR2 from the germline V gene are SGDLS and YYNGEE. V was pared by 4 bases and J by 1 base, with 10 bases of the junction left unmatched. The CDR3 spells CASSPRQGMGSYEQYF. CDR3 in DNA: TGTGCCAGCAGCCCCAGACAGGGGATGGGATCCTACGAGCAGTACTTC. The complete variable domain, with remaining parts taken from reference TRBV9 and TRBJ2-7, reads DSGVTQTPKHLITATGQRVTLRCSPRSGDLSVYWYQQSLDQGLQFLIQYYNGEERAKGNILERFSAQQFPDLHSELNLSSLELGDSALYFCASSPRQGMGSYEQYFGPGTRLTVT.

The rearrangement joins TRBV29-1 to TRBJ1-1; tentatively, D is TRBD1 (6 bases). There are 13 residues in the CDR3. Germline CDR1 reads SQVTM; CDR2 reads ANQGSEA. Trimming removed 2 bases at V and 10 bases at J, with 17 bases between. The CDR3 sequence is CSVEPGKGVTAFF. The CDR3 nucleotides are TGCAGCGTTGAACCTGGGAAGGGGGTGACAGCTTTCTTT.

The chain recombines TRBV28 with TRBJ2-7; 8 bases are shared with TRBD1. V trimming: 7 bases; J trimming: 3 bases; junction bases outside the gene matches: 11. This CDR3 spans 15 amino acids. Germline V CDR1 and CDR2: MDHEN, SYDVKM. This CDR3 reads CASKQGGYYIYEQYF. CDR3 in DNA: TGTGCCAGCAAACAGGGGGGTTATTATATCTACGAGCAGTACTTC.

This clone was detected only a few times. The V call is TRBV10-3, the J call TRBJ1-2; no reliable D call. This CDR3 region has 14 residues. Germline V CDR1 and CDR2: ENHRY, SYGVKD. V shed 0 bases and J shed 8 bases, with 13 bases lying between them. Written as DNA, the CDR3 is TGTGCCATCAGTGAGTCGACCCTGGGGAGCGGCTACACCTTC. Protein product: CAISESTLGSGYTF.

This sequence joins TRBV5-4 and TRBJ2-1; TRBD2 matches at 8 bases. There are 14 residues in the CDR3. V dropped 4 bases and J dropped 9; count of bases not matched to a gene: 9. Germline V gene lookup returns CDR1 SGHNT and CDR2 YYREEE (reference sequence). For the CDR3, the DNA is TGTGCCAGCAGCGAGCGGGAGAGCTTAAGTGAGCAGTTCTTC. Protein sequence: CASSERESLSEQFF.

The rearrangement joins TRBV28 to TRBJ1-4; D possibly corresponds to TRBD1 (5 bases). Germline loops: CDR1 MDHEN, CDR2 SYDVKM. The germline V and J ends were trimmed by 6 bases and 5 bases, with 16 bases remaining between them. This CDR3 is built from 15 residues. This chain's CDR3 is CASRKKQAPNEKLFF. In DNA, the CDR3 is TGTGCCAGCAGAAAAAAACAGGCACCCAATGAAAAACTGTTTTTT.

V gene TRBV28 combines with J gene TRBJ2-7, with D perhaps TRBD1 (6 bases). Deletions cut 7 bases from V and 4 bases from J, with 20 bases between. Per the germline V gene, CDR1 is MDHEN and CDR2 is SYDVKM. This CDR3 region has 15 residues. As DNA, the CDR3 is TGTGCCAGCACTTCTGCAGGGACATCGGTATACGAGCAGTACTTC. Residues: CASTSAGTSVYEQYF.

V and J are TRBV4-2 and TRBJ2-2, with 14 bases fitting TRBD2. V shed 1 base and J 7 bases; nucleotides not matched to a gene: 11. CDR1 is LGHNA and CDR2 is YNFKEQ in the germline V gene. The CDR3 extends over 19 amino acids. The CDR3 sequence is CASSQAPGLAGDNGGELFF. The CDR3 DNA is TGTGCCAGCAGCCAAGCCCCGGGACTAGCGGGAGATAATGGCGGGGAGCTGTTTTTT.

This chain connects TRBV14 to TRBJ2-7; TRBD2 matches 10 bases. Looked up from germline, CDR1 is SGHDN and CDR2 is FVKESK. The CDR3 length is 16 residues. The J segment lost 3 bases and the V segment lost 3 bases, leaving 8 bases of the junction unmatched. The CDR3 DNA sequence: TGTGCCAGCAGCCACCGAACTAGCGGGGTGTTCTACGAGCAGTACTTC. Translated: CASSHRTSGVFYEQYF.